This T cell receptor (beta chain) was found in a study of T cell therapy after organ transplantation. The sample's time point: 20-29 weeks after completion of therapy. Study-wide results and limits: Low CD8+ T cell yield possibly reduced coverage, hiding nonresponder expansions. Post-therapy reconstitution appeared to include transferred and endogenous clonotypes. Concurrent antirejection and antiviral drugs remain unassessed confounders.

Profiled with immunoSEQ multiplex PCR; TCRdb holds only in-frame clones, not every one. The sample consists of about 17,000 clones, 65% to 90% of them appearing once. Germline CDR1 and CDR2: KGHSH and LQKENI. The V and J ends lost 2 bases and 0 bases respectively, with 9 bases between them. The CDR3 runs 15 residues. Of note for this clone: Its cognate antigen is unknown.

The sample here was CD8+ T cells from blood, taken after autologous CMV-specific T cell therapy. J is TRBJ2-3 and V is TRBV18, with D tentatively TRBD1 (5 bases). This sequence originates from a human patient who had received a solid organ transplant and had CMV disease. Some T cells may have come from the graft donor. The CDR3 region has the DNA TGTGCCAGCTCACCAGGACACCCTAGCACAGATACGCAGTATTTT. This gives the protein CASSPGHPSTDTQYF.